This TCR beta chain is drawn from a study of blood T cell repertoires in COVID-19 (dated by TCRdb to between 2020 and 2021). For the wider study: The collaborator samples originated in the United States, Italy and Spain and spanned the acute and convalescent phases of COVID-19. The material from the prospective study consisted of cDNA or gDNA derived from T cells, B-cell-depleted T cells, or PBMCs. Deeply sampled blood TCRbeta repertoires from subjects exposed to, actively infected with, or recovered from COVID-19 were included in the dataset. The repertoires were released in a freely available public database intended as a resource for research on the immune response to SARS-CoV-2. Samples were obtained from the ongoing ImmuneRACE study (first 160 participants) and from approximately 1,200 subjects provided by 6 global collaborators. Nearly every sample came with metadata listing a de-identified subject ID, COVID-19 status, age in years and sex. HLA class I and class II types, where available, came from metadata supplied by the sample provider rather than from assay-based typing.

The germline V gene yields LGHNA for CDR1 and YNFKEQ for CDR2. Its CDR3 holds 18 amino acids, cysteine through phenylalanine. The entry retains the CDR3 DNA only, 54 bases that are in frame from base 1. Deletion took 0 bases off V and 6 bases off J, with a span of 23 bases between the germline ends. TCRbeta CDR3 regions were amplified from genomic DNA using the immunoSEQ Assay, a bias-controlled multiplex PCR. In the paper's pipeline: The number of nucleated cells in each sample was estimated by amplification of reference gene primers within the assay. To quantify the absolute abundance of each unique TCRbeta CDR3 rearrangement, sequence reads were collapsed and filtered. For each sample, productive Simpson clonality was calculated as the square root of Simpson's diversity index over productive rearrangements. Entries here come from immuneACCESS through TCRdb and include only in-frame sequences with V and J called. Some clones fail to appear in such tables; in the studies checked, an unresolved V gene covers under half of the shortfall, and the cause of the remainder is unknown. V and J calls and clone size come straight from that table; D and trimming were deduced from the DNA. The sample table contains fewer than 400,000 clones; only one count was recorded for 87% of them. The ten largest clones represent about 9.4% of the sample.

Results the study describes overall, beyond this receptor: The amount of clinical and demographic metadata varied by source and participant and was provided uncurated.

Enrolling through a virtual design, the prospective study's participants ranged in age from roughly 18 to 95 years and lived across roughly 24 United States geographic areas. In the prospective study, cohorts were assigned on the basis of participant-reported clinical history obtained from a screening survey and a study questionnaire. ImmuneRACE Cohort 3 recovered participants were defined by two consecutive negative NP/OP PCR tests, healthcare professional clearance, or symptom resolution. Each participant in the prospective study had whole blood, serum and a nasopharyngeal or oropharyngeal swab collected by mobile phlebotomists. Prospective study participants could optionally give additional blood draws and questionnaires over an approximately two-month period. Blood samples from the prospective study were shipped frozen or at room temperature prior to DNA extraction. Worth noting for this clone: Its antigen remains undetermined. One base away there is no much larger clone; base qualities are not given.

The V and J genes are TRBV4-2 and TRBJ1-1; there is no confident call for the D gene. The sequence derives from a woman aged 45-60 years who had recovered from COVID-19. The sequencing sample was made of PBMCs or T cells enriched from blood (not recorded which). The DNA sequence follows: TGTGCCAGCAGCCAAGAGGGAGGAACCAAGACGGTTTACGCTGAAGCTTTCTTT. Protein translation: CASSQEGGTKTVYAEAFF.